The source of this T cell receptor beta chain is a study of blood T cells in healthy people across ages. A sample-barcoded 5' primer and a J-beta primer mix were used in a second PCR of about 7 to 12 cycles. Each of the cDNA molecules was tagged by a template-switch adaptor with 12 random nucleotides. TCRdb re-called the 5' RACE reads through MiXCR, storing one row per CDR3 protein. The sample records around 1,600,000 distinct CDR3 sequences, roughly 43% being singletons. The CDR3 runs 16 residues. V was cut by 1 base and J by 1 base, with 13 bases left in between. CDR1 and CDR2 (germline): SGHTA, FQGNSA.

The sequenced sample consisted of blood. This rearrangement joins TRBV7-2 to TRBJ1-1; D uncertain. The sequence was collected from a woman younger than 30 in good health. The chain's CDR3 is CASSLGGPRQNTEAFF. For the CDR3, the DNA is TGTGCCAGCAGCTTAGGCGGTCCGCGCCAGAACACTGAAGCTTTCTTT.